These 13 T cell receptor beta chains were sequenced from one sample in a study of control samples from healthy donors and cancer patients (dated by TCRdb to 2018 to 2020). The method was the immunoSEQ multiplex PCR assay. Drawn from immuneACCESS, this table holds only the in-frame rearrangements with V and J called that TCRdb kept. Clones are partly lost; checked studies trace under half to an unresolved V gene and leave the rest unexplained. The sample table contains 150,000 or so clones; only one count was recorded for roughly 90% of them. About 2.5% of the sample rests with the top ten. The sequencing input was blood. The receptors originated from a man between 35 and 55 years old in good health.

The genes are TRBV5-1 and TRBJ2-5; 9 nucleotides line up with TRBD1. Per germline, CDR1 SGHRS and CDR2 YFSETQ. The CDR3 loop spans 15 amino acids. With V trimmed by 8 bases and J by 5 bases, 13 bases remained unmatched. This CDR3 is CASTTGDRARETQYF. In DNA form, the CDR3 reads TGCGCCAGTACCACCGGGGACAGGGCGCGGGAGACCCAGTACTTC.

The gene calls are TRBV19 and TRBJ1-4; no clear D gene. V was clipped by 1 base and J by 8 bases, with 8 bases between them. Germline V CDR1 and CDR2: LNHDA, SQIVND (reference sequence). The CDR3 runs 13 residues. The CDR3 protein is CASSIVNPEKLFF. The CDR3 DNA is TGTGCCAGTAGTATAGTGAACCCGGAAAAACTGTTTTTT.

The rearrangement links TRBV19 to TRBJ1-1; D remains unclear. The CDR3 is 14 amino acids. The germline gives CDR1 LNHDA, CDR2 SQIVND (reference sequence). V lost 4 bases and J 1 base, leaving 10 bases between the germline ends. CDR3 bases: TGTGCCAGTAGTACGGTAGGAGGGAACACTGAAGCTTTCTTT. Protein product: CASSTVGGNTEAFF.

The J gene is TRBJ2-3, the V gene TRBV4-1; no reliable D call. Looked up from germline, CDR1 is MGHRA and CDR2 is YSYEKL. Deletions cut 8 bases from V and 2 bases from J, with 5 bases between. This CDR3 is built from 11 residues. The DNA for the CDR3 is TGCGCCAGCCTACACACAGATACGCAGTATTTT. Translation gives CASLHTDTQYF.

The gene calls are TRBV29-1 and TRBJ1-3; D might be TRBD1 (5 bases). The CDR3 covers 11 residues. In germline, CDR1 is SQVTM, CDR2 ANQGSEA. V lost 6 bases, J lost 3 bases, and 6 bases lay in between. CDR3 sequence (DNA): TGCAGCGTGACAGATGGAAACACCATATATTTT. Residues: CSVTDGNTIYF.

The chain carries TRBV18 and TRBJ1-1, with D uncertain. The CDR3 covers 13 residues. CDR1 and CDR2 (germline): KGHSH, LQKENI. Trimming removed 0 bases at V and 1 base at J, with 3 bases between. The CDR3 DNA is TGTGCCAGCTCACCACCAGGGAACACTGAAGCTTTCTTT. This sequence encodes CASSPPGNTEAFF.

The V and J genes are TRBV7-3 and TRBJ2-6, with TRBD1 identical over 10 bases. There are 17 residues in the CDR3. V gave up 7 bases and J gave up 4 bases; unmatched junction bases: 10. Germline CDR1 is SGHTA and CDR2 is FQGTGA. CDR3 residues: CASTRDRGSSGANVLTF. The CDR3 bases are TGTGCCAGCACCAGGGACAGGGGTTCCAGCGGGGCCAACGTCCTGACTTTC.

The rearrangement joins TRBV10-2 to TRBJ1-6; TRBD1 might be the D (6 bases). The V end lost 6 bases, the J end lost 8 bases, and 17 bases lay between the germline ends. Germline CDR1 is WSHSY and CDR2 is SAAADI. This CDR3 is 15 amino acids long. CDR3 region: CASRVGGGGDSPLHF. The CDR3 DNA follows: TGCGCCAGCAGGGTGGGAGGAGGGGGTGATTCACCCCTCCACTTT.

The rearrangement uses TRBV18 and TRBJ2-2; D might be TRBD1 (5 bases). V was pared by 7 bases and J by 3 bases, with 18 bases between. CDR1 KGHSH and CDR2 LQKENI come from the germline V gene. The CDR3 has 16 amino acids. CDR3 sequence (DNA): TGTGCCAGCTTGGGGCGTGGAACAGAGGACACCGGGGAGCTGTTTTTT. It is translated as CASLGRGTEDTGELFF.

The gene calls are TRBV25-1 and TRBJ1-2; D gene unclear. The CDR3 is 12 amino acids. Germline loops: CDR1 MGHDK, CDR2 SYGVNS. The CDR3 loop reads CASGSSNYGYTF. The CDR3 DNA reads as TGTGCGAGCGGGTCTTCTAACTATGGCTACACCTTC.

This rearrangement joins TRBV10-3 to TRBJ1-2, with a possible D match to TRBD1 (6 bases). The germline V gene encodes CDR1 ENHRY and CDR2 SYGVKD. The length of the CDR3 is 12 residues. V was cut by 9 bases and J by 0 bases, with 8 bases left in between. CDR3 sequence (DNA): TGTGCCATGGGGGACACTAACTATGGCTACACCTTC. Amino acids: CAMGDTNYGYTF.

CDR3 sequence: CASSPDRTRWQYF. The CDR3 DNA reads TGTGCCAGCAGCCCCGACAGGACGCGGTGGCAGTACTTC. The chain links TRBV3-1 (or the pseudogene TRBV3-2) to TRBJ2-7, with D possibly matching TRBD1 (6 bases). The CDR3 totals 13 residues. V gave up 4 bases and J gave up 9 bases, with 16 bases separating them. Germline-derived CDR1 and CDR2 are LGHDT and YNNKEL (reference sequence).

The chain recombines TRBV5-1 with TRBJ1-3; no firm D call. CDR1 is SGHRS, CDR2 YFSETQ, per germline. This CDR3 comprises 14 residues. V was shortened by 1 base and J by 0 bases, with 5 bases between the two germline ends. The CDR3 region has the DNA TGCGCCAGCAGCTTGAAAAGCTCTGGAAACACCATATATTTT. This sequence encodes CASSLKSSGNTIYF.